This T cell receptor beta chain emerged from a study of shared clonotypes between healthy human individuals. This CDR3 spans 14 amino acids. Trimming removed 2 bases at V and 4 bases at J, with 11 bases between. Germline V gene data show CDR1 as SEHNR and CDR2 as FQNEAQ (reference sequence). The assay was immunoSEQ multiplex PCR, and TCRdb's table has in-frame clones only and misses some. The table has about 1 million clones, roughly 70% seen once; the top ten hold about 1.5%. General study results and limits: Roughly 5% was the fraction of naive CD4 clonotypes found shared across four donors.

As concerns this clone: Its antigen is not known.

The sequence was collected from a man between 18 and 29 years old in good health. The rearrangement uses TRBV7-9 and TRBJ2-5, with unresolved D. Sequenced material: memory CD4+ T cells sorted from blood. This sample's subset: CD45RA-negative fraction. The DNA for the CDR3 is TGTGCCAGCAGCTTAATGAAGGGTGGAGAGACCCAGTACTTC. Translating it yields CASSLMKGGETQYF.